This T cell receptor (beta chain) was sequenced in a study of T cells in Graves' hyperthyroidism and ophthalmopathy. V gave up 4 bases and J gave up 0 bases, with 19 bases separating them. The germline gives CDR1 MGHDK, CDR2 SYGVNS. The CDR3 loop spans 17 amino acids. Worth noting for this clonotype: Its cognate antigen is unknown.

Uncontrolled infection, other autoimmune disease, pregnancy or lactation led to exclusion. Regions amplified from RNA transcripts were the TCR beta CDR3 regions. The study used the HTBI primer set for a first-round RT-PCR of the TCR CDR3. One entry per CDR3 protein results from TCRdb running MiXCR on the multiplex PCR reads. The sample contains about 570,000 distinct CDR3 sequences, 46% of which appear only once. General study findings and limits: Ophthalmopathy got predicted by the model a median roughly six months before its onset. Blood also showed most of the thyroid clonotypes that were expanded above 0.001.

The sequence was collected from an adult woman with Graves' disease, either hyperthyroidism or ophthalmopathy (not recorded which). Source material: peripheral blood or thyroid tissue (not recorded which). The V call is TRBV25-1, the J call TRBJ2-7, with D possibly TRBD1 on 6 matching bases. In nucleotides, the CDR3 is TGTGCCAGCAGTGGACCCCTAGGGGGACCTTCCTCCTACGAGCAGTACTTC. Translation gives CASSGPLGGPSSYEQYF.